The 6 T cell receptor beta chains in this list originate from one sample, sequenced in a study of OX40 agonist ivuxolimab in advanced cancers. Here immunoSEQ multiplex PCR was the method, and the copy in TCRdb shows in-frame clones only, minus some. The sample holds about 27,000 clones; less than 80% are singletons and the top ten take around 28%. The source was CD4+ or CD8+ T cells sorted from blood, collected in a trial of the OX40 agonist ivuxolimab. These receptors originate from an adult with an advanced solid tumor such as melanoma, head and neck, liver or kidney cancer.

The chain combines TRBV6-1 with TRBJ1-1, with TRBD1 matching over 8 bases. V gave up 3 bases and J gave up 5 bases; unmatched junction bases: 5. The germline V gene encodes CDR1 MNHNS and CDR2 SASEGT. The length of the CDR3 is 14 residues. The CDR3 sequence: CASSDGQGWTEAFF. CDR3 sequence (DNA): TGTGCCAGCAGTGACGGACAGGGTTGGACTGAAGCTTTCTTT.

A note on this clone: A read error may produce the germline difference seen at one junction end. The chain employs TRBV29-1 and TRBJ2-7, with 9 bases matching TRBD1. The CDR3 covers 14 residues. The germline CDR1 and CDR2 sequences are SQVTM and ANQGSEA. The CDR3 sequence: CSVEGQGTTYEQYF. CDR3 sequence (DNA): TGCAGCGTGGAAGGACAGGGGACAACCTACGAGCAGTACTTC.

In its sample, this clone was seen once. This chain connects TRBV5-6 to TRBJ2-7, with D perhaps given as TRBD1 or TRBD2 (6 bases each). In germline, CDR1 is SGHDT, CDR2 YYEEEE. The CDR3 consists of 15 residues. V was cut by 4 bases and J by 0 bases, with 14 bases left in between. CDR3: CASSGGQGISYEQYF. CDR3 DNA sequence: TGTGCCAGCAGCGGGGGGCAGGGGATCTCCTACGAGCAGTACTTC.

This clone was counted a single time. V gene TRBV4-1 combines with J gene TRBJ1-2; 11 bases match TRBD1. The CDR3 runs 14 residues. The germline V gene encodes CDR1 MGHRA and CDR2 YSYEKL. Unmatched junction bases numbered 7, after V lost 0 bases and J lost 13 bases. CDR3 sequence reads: CASSQDLGTGGCTF. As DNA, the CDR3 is TGCGCCAGCAGCCAAGATCTCGGGACAGGGGGGTGCACCTTC.

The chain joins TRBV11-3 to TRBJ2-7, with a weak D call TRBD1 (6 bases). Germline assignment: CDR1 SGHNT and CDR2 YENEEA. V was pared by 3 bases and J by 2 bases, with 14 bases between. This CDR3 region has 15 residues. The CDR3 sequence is CASSFYWYRAYEQYF. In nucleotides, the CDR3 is TGTGCCAGCAGCTTCTACTGGTACAGGGCCTACGAGCAGTACTTC.

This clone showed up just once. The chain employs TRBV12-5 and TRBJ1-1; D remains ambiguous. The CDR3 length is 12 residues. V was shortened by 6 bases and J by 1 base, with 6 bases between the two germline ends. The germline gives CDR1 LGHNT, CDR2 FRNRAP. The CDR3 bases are TGTGCTAGTGGACATGAGAACACTGAAGCTTTCTTT. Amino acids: CASGHENTEAFF.